This T cell receptor beta chain was observed in a study of T cells in Graves' hyperthyroidism and ophthalmopathy. V shed 0 bases and J 0 bases; nucleotides not matched to a gene: 8. Germline V gene lookup returns CDR1 MNHEY and CDR2 SVGAGI. This CDR3 has 17 residues. There were TCR beta CDR3 regions amplified from RNA transcripts. TCR CDR3 regions were first amplified by RT-PCR with HTBI primers. TCRdb redid the calling of the multiplex PCR reads with MiXCR, one entry per CDR3 protein. The table lists over 650,000 distinct CDR3 sequences, just under 45% of them singletons, with approximately 7.2% in the top ten.

The sample comprised peripheral blood or thyroid tissue (not recorded which). J is TRBJ2-7 and V is TRBV6-5; 7 nucleotides line up with TRBD1. This TCR derives from an adult man with Graves' disease, either hyperthyroidism or ophthalmopathy (not recorded which). This CDR3 is CASSYSGQRGSSYEQYF. The CDR3 DNA reads TGTGCCAGCAGTTACTCGGGACAGAGGGGCAGCTCCTACGAGCAGTACTTC.